This T cell receptor (beta chain) was observed in a study of blood T cells in healthy people across ages. The CDR3 extends over 16 amino acids. CDR1 and CDR2 from the germline V gene are SGHRS and YFSETQ. Deletions cut 4 bases from V and 1 base from J, with 16 bases between. A sample-barcoded 5' primer and a J-beta primer mix were used in a second PCR of about 7 to 12 cycles. TCRdb ran MiXCR on the 5' RACE reads and lists one entry per CDR3 protein. The sample holds over 750,000 distinct CDR3 sequences; just under 25% are singletons and the top ten take under 10%. These records were also assigned to another study, of T cells of mothers and their children.

This clonotype was obtained from a boy aged 10-17 years in good health. The sample taken for sequencing was blood. The rearrangement joins TRBV5-1 to TRBJ2-3; weak D call: TRBD1 (6 bases). CDR3 sequence (DNA): TGCGCCAGCAGCCCGACAGGAGTAGGGGGCACAGATACGCAGTATTTT. Protein product: CASSPTGVGGTDTQYF.